One sample yielded the 30 T cell receptor beta chains listed below, sequenced in a study of PD-1 blockade in classical Hodgkin lymphoma. Sequencing used immunoSEQ multiplex PCR; TCRdb keeps in-frame clones, though not all of them. This repertoire shows almost 15,000 clones, 89% found once; its top ten account for about 18%. Time point of the sample: cycle 4 day 1 (C4D1), after five to seven weeks of nivolumab. Every patient was affected by relapse after autologous stem cell transplantation, while exposure to brentuximab vedotin was not uniform. After PBMCs were thawed, their CD8+ T cells were isolated by magnetic negative selection. Sequencing used CD8+ T cells from blood, obtained before the fourth cycle of nivolumab. All receptors come from a human donor with classical Hodgkin lymphoma.

The V and J genes are TRBV27 and TRBJ2-3; 7 bases are a match to TRBD2. The CDR3 loop spans 17 amino acids. V dropped 0 bases and J dropped 5; count of bases not matched to a gene: 11. Germline lookup yields CDR1 MNHEY and CDR2 SMNVEV (reference sequence). The CDR3 here is CASSLSWGLRRGDTQYF. The CDR3, as DNA: TGTGCCAGCAGTTTATCATGGGGACTAAGGAGGGGAGATACGCAGTATTTT.

The gene calls are TRBV28 and TRBJ2-2; D is undetermined. The germline V and J ends were trimmed by 4 bases and 6 bases, with 21 bases remaining between them. Germline assignment: CDR1 MDHEN and CDR2 SYDVKM. This CDR3 comprises 17 residues. This chain's CDR3 is CASSSILRPFKAGELFF. CDR3 in DNA: TGTGCCAGCAGTTCCATCCTTCGGCCTTTCAAAGCCGGGGAGCTGTTTTTT.

The chain recombines TRBV28 with TRBJ2-7, with a possible D match to TRBD1 (6 bases). V was shortened by 4 bases and J by 3 bases, with 19 bases between the two germline ends. CDR3 size: 16 residues. Germline V gene data show CDR1 as MDHEN and CDR2 as SYDVKM. CDR3 DNA sequence: TGTGCCAGCAGTTCAGGGGCCAGCCTCGTATACTACGAGCAGTACTTC. Its protein product is CASSSGASLVYYEQYF.

This clone was seen a few times. The chain carries TRBV2 and TRBJ2-5, with D perhaps assigned TRBD1 or TRBD2 (5 bases each). The CDR3 contains 12 residues. The germline gives CDR1 SNHLY, CDR2 FYNNEI. The ends were cut back, 8 bases at V and 1 base at J, with 8 bases in the middle. CDR3 bases: TGTGCCAGCGAGGGGCCCCAAGAGACCCAGTACTTC. The encoded protein is CASEGPQETQYF. Full variable domain (remainder filled in from reference TRBV2 and TRBJ2-5): EPEVTQTPSHQVTQMGQEVILRCVPISNHLYFYWYRQILGQKVEFLVSFYNNEISEKSEIFDDQFSVERPDGSNFTLKIRSTKLEDSAMYFCASEGPQETQYFGPGTRLLVL.

The rearrangement links TRBV4-1 to TRBJ2-7, with 10 bases identical to TRBD1. This CDR3 comprises 16 residues. Unmatched junction bases numbered 5, after V lost 0 bases and J lost 3 bases. The germline gives CDR1 MGHRA, CDR2 YSYEKL. The CDR3 nucleotides read TGCGCCAGCAGCCAAGAACCGGGACAGGGGTACTACGAGCAGTACTTC. This encodes CASSQEPGQGYYEQYF.

The V call is TRBV5-1, the J call TRBJ1-3; 7 nucleotides agree with TRBD1. Germline-derived CDR1 and CDR2 are SGHRS and YFSETQ. This CDR3 is built from 19 residues. V lost 4 bases, J lost 0 bases, and 16 bases stayed unmatched. This chain's CDR3 is CASSRETGTVDHSGNTIYF. The CDR3 nucleotides are TGCGCCAGCAGCCGAGAGACCGGGACAGTCGATCACTCTGGAAACACCATATATTTT.

This clone was seen once. The gene calls are TRBV2 and TRBJ1-1; 8 nucleotides line up with TRBD1. This CDR3 contains 14 residues. Trimming took 3 bases from V and 1 from J; bases not matched to a gene: 1. The V gene's germline CDR1 is SNHLY and CDR2 FYNNEI. The CDR3 loop is CASSEGQANTEAFF. CDR3 DNA: TGTGCCAGCAGTGAGGGACAGGCGAACACTGAAGCTTTCTTT.

V is TRBV29-1 and J is TRBJ2-2, with D unclear. The CDR3 is made up of 12 amino acids. V gave up 4 bases and J gave up 4 bases, with 7 bases separating them. Germline lookup yields CDR1 SQVTM and CDR2 ANQGSEA. The CDR3 DNA sequence: TGCAGCGTTGTTTGGGGCACCGGGGAGCTGTTTTTT. Translation gives CSVVWGTGELFF.

The V gene is TRBV7-3, the J gene TRBJ2-1, with 15 bases that match TRBD2. V lost 0 bases and J lost 4; bases outside the gene matches: 7. The CDR3 length is 19 residues. Germline values: CDR1 SGHTA, CDR2 FQGTGA. In DNA, the CDR3 is TGTGCCAGCAGCTTAACCTCGCATGGACTAGCGGGAGGGTACAATGAGCAGTTCTTC. Protein product: CASSLTSHGLAGGYNEQFF. Complete variable domain (other parts from reference TRBV7-3 and TRBJ2-1): GAGVSQTPSNKVTEKGKYVELRCDPISGHTALYWYRQSLGQGPEFLIYFQGTGAADDSGLPNDRFFAVRPEGSVSTLKIQRTERGDSAVYLCASSLTSHGLAGGYNEQFFGPGTRLTVL.

This chain connects TRBV18 to TRBJ2-1, with 9 bases fitting TRBD1. Germline V gene lookup returns CDR1 KGHSH and CDR2 LQKENI. V shed 3 bases, J shed 8 bases, and the junction held 8 bases outside the gene matches. CDR3 length: 15 residues. The CDR3 coding sequence is TGTGCCAGCTCACCGGGGACAGGGAGGGTCGATGAGCAGTTCTTC. It is translated as CASSPGTGRVDEQFF.

This chain uses TRBV5-6 with TRBJ2-5, with 8 positions matching TRBD2. The V and J ends lost 3 bases and 4 bases, in that order; junction bases with no gene match: 5. The germline gives CDR1 SGHDT, CDR2 YYEEEE. The CDR3 spans 14 residues. Written as DNA, the CDR3 is TGTGCCAGCAGCTGGACTAGCTCATTAGAGACCCAGTACTTC. Its protein product is CASSWTSSLETQYF.

This sequence joins TRBV15 and TRBJ1-6, with D perhaps TRBD1 (5 bases). The germline CDR1 and CDR2 sequences are LNHNV and YYDKDF (reference sequence). CDR3 length: 18 amino acids. V lost 0 bases and J 2 bases, leaving 14 bases between the germline ends. The CDR3, as DNA: TGTGCCACCAGCAGAGACCTGGGGGTCGCTGCCTATAATTCACCCCTCCACTTT. Residues: CATSRDLGVAAYNSPLHF. The full variable domain, in which reference TRBV15 and TRBJ1-6 provide the parts outside the CDR3, is DAMVIQNPRYQVTQFGKPVTLSCSQTLNHNVMYWYQQKSSQAPKLLFHYYDKDFNNEADTPDNFQSRRPNTSFCFLDIRSPGLGDTAMYLCATSRDLGVAAYNSPLHFGNGTRLTVT.

This clone was counted once. The gene calls are TRBV5-6 and TRBJ2-7; TRBD1 matches at 7 bases. CDR1 and CDR2 (germline): SGHDT, YYEEEE. The CDR3 is made up of 13 amino acids. The junction had 0 bases not matched to a gene; V was cut back by 3 bases and J by 0 bases. CDR3 in DNA: TGTGCCAGCAGCTGGACAGGCTCCTACGAGCAGTACTTC. Its protein product is CASSWTGSYEQYF. Based on the CDR3 plus reference TRBV5-6 and TRBJ2-7, the full variable domain is DAGVTQSPTHLIKTRGQQVTLRCSPKSGHDTVSWYQQALGQGPQFIFQYYEEEERQRGNFPDRFSGHQFPNYSSELNVNALLLGDSALYLCASSWTGSYEQYFGPGTRLTVT.

The chain couples TRBV2 to TRBJ1-4; D is uncertain. Germline loops: CDR1 SNHLY, CDR2 FYNNEI. Deletions cut 6 bases from V and 4 bases from J, with 3 bases between. The CDR3 is 11 amino acids. CDR3 DNA sequence: TGTGCCAGCAGGGATAATGAAAAACTGTTTTTT. Amino acids: CASRDNEKLFF. The full variable domain, its missing parts supplied by reference TRBV2 and TRBJ1-4, is EPEVTQTPSHQVTQMGQEVILRCVPISNHLYFYWYRQILGQKVEFLVSFYNNEISEKSEIFDDQFSVERPDGSNFTLKIRSTKLEDSAMYFCASRDNEKLFFGSGTQLSVL.

The chain joins TRBV29-1 to TRBJ1-2; TRBD1 might be the D (6 bases). This CDR3 comprises 17 residues. Germline V gene data show CDR1 as SQVTM and CDR2 as ANQGSEA. V shed 7 bases and J shed 2 bases, with 26 bases lying between them. In nucleotides, the CDR3 is TGCAGCGATCTACACAGGGCGGGAGACCCGCCAAACTATGGCTACACCTTC. Translating gives CSDLHRAGDPPNYGYTF.

V usage is TRBV9 and J usage is TRBJ2-3; 7 bases map to TRBD2. The CDR3 runs 14 residues. V lost 3 bases, J lost 3 bases, and 4 bases stayed unmatched. Germline lookup yields CDR1 SGDLS and CDR2 YYNGEE. CDR3 bases: TGTGCCAGCAGCGGGAGGCGGGGGACAGATACGCAGTATTTT. The encoded protein is CASSGRRGTDTQYF.

The chain has TRBV4-1 and TRBJ2-1, with D tentatively TRBD1 or TRBD2 (5 bases each). The germline V gene encodes CDR1 MGHRA and CDR2 YSYEKL. The CDR3 spans 15 residues. V dropped 0 bases and J dropped 8 bases, with 14 bases sitting between them. As DNA, the CDR3 is TGCGCCAGCAGCCAAGATGGGGGTGGGGGTTATGAGCAGTTCTTC. Protein: CASSQDGGGGYEQFF.

V and J are TRBV5-1 and TRBJ2-1; 11 nucleotides line up with TRBD2. The CDR3 has 18 residues. In germline, CDR1 is SGHRS, CDR2 YFSETQ. With 0 bases clipped from V and 7 bases from J, the junction kept 12 bases outside the gene matches. CDR3 coding DNA: TGCGCCAGCAGCTTGGGTTCGTCGTTAGCGGGAGGGCGAAATGAGCAGTTCTTC. Protein sequence: CASSLGSSLAGGRNEQFF.

This chain uses TRBV7-8 with TRBJ1-5, with 7 positions matching TRBD1. Germline trimming cut 0 bases from V and 4 bases from J; bases unmatched to any gene: 6. The CDR3 is made up of 16 amino acids. Germline CDR1 and CDR2: SGHVS and FQNEAQ. CDR3 nucleotide sequence: TGTGCCAGCAGCTTAGCGATCAGGGGGATTAATCAGCCCCAGCATTTT. Residues: CASSLAIRGINQPQHF.

This chain uses TRBV7-8 with TRBJ2-3, with D possibly being TRBD2 (6 bases). Germline V gene data show CDR1 as SGHVS and CDR2 as FQNEAQ. The CDR3 totals 18 residues. V gave up 1 base and J gave up 1 base, with 18 bases separating them. CDR3 region: CASSLVSGVGAGTDTQYF. The CDR3 DNA reads TGTGCCAGCAGCTTAGTGTCGGGAGTCGGGGCTGGCACAGATACGCAGTATTTT.

In its sample, this clone ranks as large. The chain has TRBV2 and TRBJ1-4; the D gene is possibly TRBD1 (5 bases). This CDR3 comprises 14 residues. Germline V gene lookup returns CDR1 SNHLY and CDR2 FYNNEI. V was trimmed by 6 bases and J by 7 bases, leaving 15 bases between them. Here the CDR3 reads CASRLEGSGEKLFF. The CDR3 DNA is TGTGCCAGCAGGTTGGAGGGGTCCGGTGAAAAACTGTTTTTT.

The genes are TRBV25-1 and TRBJ2-7, with 7 bases lining up with TRBD1. With V trimmed by 0 bases and J by 2 bases, 4 bases remained unmatched. The V gene's germline CDR1 is MGHDK and CDR2 SYGVNS. The CDR3 runs 15 residues. This CDR3 is CASSEYGDRTYEQYF. The DNA for the CDR3 is TGTGCCAGCAGTGAATATGGGGACAGAACCTACGAGCAGTACTTC.

Here the CDR3 DNA reads TGTGCCAGCAGCTTGAGGGTGGATACGCAGTATTTT. Its translation is CASSLRVDTQYF. This chain connects TRBV5-6 to TRBJ2-3; D call uncertain. Trimming took 1 base from V and 6 from J, leaving 6 bases between them. Germline CDR1 SGHDT, CDR2 YYEEEE. The CDR3 loop spans 12 amino acids.

The chain links TRBV5-4 to TRBJ1-1, with no clear D. The CDR3 is 13 residues long. In germline, CDR1 is SGHNT, CDR2 YYREEE (reference sequence). V lost 7 bases, J lost 0 bases, and 10 bases lay in between. The CDR3 loop is CASALSLNTEAFF. The CDR3 region has the DNA TGTGCCAGCGCTCTTTCTCTGAACACTGAAGCTTTCTTT.

V is TRBV5-1 and J is TRBJ2-2; D remains ambiguous. This CDR3 region has 11 residues. With 3 bases removed from V and 7 bases from J, the gap between germline ends came to 4 bases. CDR1 is SGHRS and CDR2 is YFSETQ in the germline V gene. DNA for the CDR3: TGCGCCAGCAGCTCCGGCGGGGAGCTGTTTTTT. Encoded protein: CASSSGGELFF.

The CDR3: CASSLPGRQGVQPQHF. CDR3 in DNA: TGTGCCAGTAGTCTCCCAGGGCGGCAGGGGGTTCAGCCCCAGCATTTT. The genes are TRBV19 and TRBJ1-5, with 7 bases fitting TRBD1. With 5 bases clipped from V and 6 bases from J, the junction kept 13 bases outside the gene matches. CDR3 size: 16 residues. CDR1 and CDR2 from the germline V gene are LNHDA and SQIVND (reference sequence). Using reference TRBV19 and TRBJ1-5 for the parts outside the CDR3, the full variable domain is DGGITQSPKYLFRKEGQNVTLSCEQNLNHDAMYWYRQDPGQGLRLIYYSQIVNDFQKGDIAEGYSVSREKKESFPLTVTSAQKNPTAFYLCASSLPGRQGVQPQHFGDGTRLSIL.

CDR3 bases: TGCGCCAGCAGCTTCGGACAGGGGATCTACAATGAGCAGTTCTTC. It yields the protein CASSFGQGIYNEQFF. J is TRBJ2-1 and V is TRBV5-1; 9 bases agree with TRBD1. Germline loops: CDR1 SGHRS, CDR2 YFSETQ. After removal of 2 bases from V and 3 bases from J, the junction contained 3 bases not matched to a gene. The CDR3 consists of 15 residues.

This clone occurred once. The chain links TRBV15 to TRBJ2-1, with D tentatively TRBD2 (5 bases). CDR3 length: 16 amino acids. Germline V gene data show CDR1 as LNHNV and CDR2 as YYDKDF (reference sequence). V was trimmed by 4 bases and J by 0 bases, leaving 13 bases between them. The CDR3 sequence: CATSTARESSYNEQFF. DNA for the CDR3: TGTGCCACCAGCACCGCCCGGGAAAGCTCCTACAATGAGCAGTTCTTC.

In its sample, this clone was seen once. V is TRBV6-5 and J is TRBJ1-1, with 9 bases identical to TRBD1. Germline lookup yields CDR1 MNHEY and CDR2 SVGAGI. The CDR3 covers 15 residues. V was pared by 2 bases and J by 4 bases, with 5 bases of the junction left unmatched. CDR3 loop: CASSYGGTGSTEAFF. For the CDR3, the DNA is TGTGCCAGCAGTTACGGTGGGACAGGGTCCACTGAAGCTTTCTTT.

The chain is built from TRBV7-2 and TRBJ2-7; 7 nucleotides line up with TRBD2. This CDR3 spans 15 amino acids. CDR1 and CDR2 (germline): SGHTA, FQGNSA. V shed 5 bases, J shed 5 bases, and the junction held 12 bases outside the gene matches. CDR3 residues: CASSRVTSVTHEQYF. The CDR3 DNA follows: TGTGCCAGCAGCCGGGTAACTAGCGTTACCCACGAGCAGTACTTC.